The 9 T cell receptor beta chains presented below share a single source sample, sequenced in a study of cytomegalovirus exposure and HLA in healthy donors. The PCR contained 60 Vbeta and 13 Jbeta primers. Data came from immunoSEQ multiplex PCR; TCRdb stores just in-frame clones and leaves some out. The table lists around 110,000 clones, around 75% of them singletons. The specimen sequenced was PBMCs. These receptor sequences come from a woman aged 30 to 39 in good health and CMV-seronegative.

The chain links TRBV11-2 to TRBJ1-1; D uncertain. Germline CDR1 is SGHAT and CDR2 is FQNNGV. The CDR3 loop spans 14 amino acids. V dropped 0 bases and J dropped 6 bases, with 11 bases sitting between them. CDR3 coding DNA: TGTGCCAGCAGCTTAGACCCCAGTTCCCCTGAAGCTTTCTTT. This sequence encodes CASSLDPSSPEAFF.

The genes are TRBV5-1 and TRBJ2-6, with a weak D call TRBD2 (6 bases). The V and J ends lost 4 bases and 12 bases respectively, with 17 bases between them. The germline V gene encodes CDR1 SGHRS and CDR2 YFSETQ. The CDR3 length is 14 residues. The CDR3 bases are TGCGCCAGCAGCCTCGGACTACTAGAGATCGTCCTGACTTTC. The encoded protein is CASSLGLLEIVLTF.

The chain recombines TRBV6-1 with TRBJ1-2, with TRBD1 identical over 11 bases. V was clipped by 4 bases and J by 6 bases; unmatched bases: 1. Germline V gene data show CDR1 as MNHNS and CDR2 as SASEGT. This CDR3 has 13 amino acids. The CDR3 DNA reads TGTGCCAGCAGTGGGACAGGGGGCCATGGCTACACCTTC. It encodes CASSGTGGHGYTF.

This clone was detected only once. The chain recombines TRBV5-1 with TRBJ2-2, with 8 bases fitting TRBD1. Germline values: CDR1 SGHRS, CDR2 YFSETQ. J was trimmed by 6 bases and V by 4 bases; bases with no gene match: 11. This CDR3 has 16 residues. The CDR3 DNA reads TGCGCCAGCAGCCAGAGCTGGACAGGGAATGCCGGGGAGCTGTTTTTT. It specifies CASSQSWTGNAGELFF. The whole variable domain, filled in from reference TRBV5-1 and TRBJ2-2, reads KAGVTQTPRYLIKTRGQQVTLSCSPISGHRSVSWYQQTPGQGLQFLFEYFSETQRNKGNFPGRFSGRQFSNSRSEMNVSTLELGDSALYLCASSQSWTGNAGELFFGEGSRLTVL.

This clone turned up a few times. The genes are TRBV6-1 and TRBJ1-5; D ambiguous. CDR1 MNHNS and CDR2 SASEGT come from the germline V gene. The CDR3 spans 12 residues. The germline V and J ends were trimmed by 5 bases and 6 bases, with 8 bases remaining between them. For the CDR3, the DNA is TGTGCCAGCAGTCCACCGGGTCAGCCCCAGCATTTT. Amino acids: CASSPPGQPQHF.

This clone has only a few counts. The chain joins TRBV29-1 to TRBJ1-1, with 9 nucleotides matching TRBD1. Germline lookup yields CDR1 SQVTM and CDR2 ANQGSEA. V gave up 4 bases and J gave up 6 bases; unmatched junction bases: 0. The CDR3 is 11 amino acids. DNA of the CDR3: TGCAGCGTTGGGACAGGGGCTGAAGCTTTCTTT. It specifies CSVGTGAEAFF.

This rearrangement joins TRBV5-6 to TRBJ1-6; D may be TRBD1 (6 bases). The CDR3 has 13 amino acids. Trimming removed 4 bases from V and 8 bases from J, with 10 bases in between. Germline V lookup: CDR1 SGHDT, CDR2 YYEEEE. The CDR3 sequence is CASSPGGYSPLHF. CDR3 in DNA: TGTGCCAGCAGCCCGGGGGGCTATTCACCCCTCCACTTT.

The chain carries TRBV5-1 and TRBJ1-5; no definite D call. Germline V gene sequence: CDR1 SGHRS, CDR2 YFSETQ. This CDR3 has 15 residues. The V gene lost 0 bases and the J gene lost 10 bases, with 17 bases spanning the gap. CDR3 region: CASSLDGRTLEPQHF. In DNA form, the CDR3 reads TGCGCCAGCAGCTTGGATGGGCGGACTCTGGAACCCCAGCATTTT. Based on the CDR3 plus reference TRBV5-1 and TRBJ1-5, the full variable domain is KAGVTQTPRYLIKTRGQQVTLSCSPISGHRSVSWYQQTPGQGLQFLFEYFSETQRNKGNFPGRFSGRQFSNSRSEMNVSTLELGDSALYLCASSLDGRTLEPQHFGDGTRLSIL.

This chain links TRBV6-5 with TRBJ1-2; D is perhaps TRBD1 (6 bases). From germline, CDR1 is MNHEY and CDR2 SVGAGI. Between the trimmed V and J ends, which lost 0 bases and 7 bases, there was a span of 15 bases. CDR3 size: 15 residues. CDR3 loop: CASSYSQGPLSGYTF. In nucleotides, the CDR3 is TGTGCCAGCAGTTACTCCCAGGGGCCCCTCTCTGGCTACACCTTC.